This TCR beta chain originates from a study of cytomegalovirus exposure and HLA in healthy donors. Study outcomes and limitations: Productive status was seen about 87% or about 30% of the time for most TCR beta V segments in an earlier analysis. Common viral pathogens were later found to be apparently linked to several of the most significant clusters. In a later analysis, compared with equally common non-associated chains, HLA-associated beta chains were more expanded. Exclusion applied to some V segments, including TRBV6-2 and TRBV6-3, as they were indistinguishable.

13 Jbeta primers and 60 Vbeta primers were used for the PCR. The method was immunoSEQ multiplex PCR; TCRdb's version includes in-frame clones alone and lacks a portion of them. In the table there are more than 140,000 clones, roughly 82% of which are singletons. The germline V gene encodes CDR1 MNHEY and CDR2 SMNVEV (reference sequence). There are 15 residues in the CDR3. The J segment lost 2 bases and the V segment lost 8 bases, leaving 6 bases of the junction unmatched. Points on this clone: Antigen: not known.

This TCR was recovered from a man aged 25-45 years in good health and CMV-seropositive. Sample: PBMCs. The chain uses TRBV27 and TRBJ2-7; 13 bases align to TRBD2. CDR3 region: CASGTSGNKAYEQYF. The CDR3 DNA reads TGTGCCAGCGGGACTAGCGGGAACAAAGCCTACGAGCAGTACTTC.